Below, one T cell receptor beta chain is given with its context. Its antigen remains unknown. TCRdb called the RACE reads again in MiXCR, with one record for every CDR3 protein. Counted here are 40,000 or so distinct CDR3 sequences, about 4% occurring once; the ten biggest clones make up roughly a quarter. This record comes from a study of human T cells and chemical hapten exposure. Study-level points and caveats: Having alopecia, the donors may differ immunologically from healthy people.

Time point meaning: patch test 1, 2 weeks after DPC sensitization. As for treatment: therapeutic diphenylcyclopropenone sensitization with weekly scalp DPC. Total RNA extraction was carried out from unfractionated whole blood. Trimming removed 0 bases from V and 7 bases from J; junction bases left unmatched: 4. The CDR3 is made up of 15 amino acids. The germline gives CDR1 LNHNV, CDR2 YYDKDF (reference sequence). The specimen was whole blood, collected in connection with sensitization to the hapten diphenylcyclopropenone (DPC). This chain joins TRBV15 and TRBJ2-1; TRBD1 matches 9 bases. The clonotype originates from a man aged 45-65 years with alopecia areata. Some clones in this sample may be carry-over from other donors' samples. CDR3 DNA: TGTGCCACCAGCAGAGATCGGGACAGGGCTAATGAGCAGTTCTTC. Translated: CATSRDRDRANEQFF.